This TCR beta chain was identified in a study of T cell responses to AZD1222 COVID-19 vaccine. Concerning this clone: Its antigen is not identified.

Study-level results: Repertoire sampling happened only post peak T cell response. Among the donors, most were white British and more were female, and clonal diversity was possibly underestimated. Targeting of unmutated variant regions was reportedly seen in nearly half of spike-specific TCRs. Rises in breadth and depth of Spike-specific TCRs came after two AZD1222 doses.

Measured with immunoSEQ multiplex PCR; TCRdb has only the in-frame clones, and not every one. The repertoire holds 80,000 or so clones, 80% to 85% seen once, with 2.9% in the top ten. The V segment lost 6 bases and the J segment 0 bases; nucleotides outside the gene matches: 1. From germline, CDR1 is LNHDA and CDR2 SQIVND (reference sequence). The CDR3 consists of 14 residues. The J gene is TRBJ2-2, the V gene TRBV19; 7 positions match TRBD2. The source was peripheral blood, collected on day 0 of AZD1222 vaccination. This sequence was found in an adult in good health. The CDR3, as DNA: TGTGCCAGTAGCGCGGGGGCGAACACCGGGGAGCTGTTTTTT. As protein: CASSAGANTGELFF.